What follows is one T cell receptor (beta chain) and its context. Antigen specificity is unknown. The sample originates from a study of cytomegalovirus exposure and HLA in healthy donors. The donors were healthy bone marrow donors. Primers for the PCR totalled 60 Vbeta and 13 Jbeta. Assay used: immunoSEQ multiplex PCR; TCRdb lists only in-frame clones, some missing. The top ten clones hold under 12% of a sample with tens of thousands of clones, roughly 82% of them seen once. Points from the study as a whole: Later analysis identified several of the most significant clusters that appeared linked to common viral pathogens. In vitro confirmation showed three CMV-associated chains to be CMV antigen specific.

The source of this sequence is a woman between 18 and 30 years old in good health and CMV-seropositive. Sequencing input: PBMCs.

Here the CDR3 DNA reads TGTGCCAGCAGTTTATTGGGCAGTCTGCAGCCCCAGCATTTT. This codes for CASSLLGSLQPQHF. The V and J genes are TRBV27 and TRBJ1-5; D unclear. V lost 1 base and J 7 bases, leaving 11 bases between the germline ends. CDR1 and CDR2 (germline): MNHEY, SMNVEV (reference sequence). There are 14 residues in the CDR3.